This entry lists 21 T cell receptor beta chains sequenced from one sample in a study of blood T cell repertoires in COVID-19. Sequencing was performed with immunoSEQ multiplex PCR; in TCRdb, only in-frame clones are kept and a portion is missing. The top ten hold 3% of the sample, which has some 200,000 clones, approximately 84% seen once. The sequenced sample consisted of peripheral blood. The receptor set was obtained from a woman in her twenties or thirties who had recovered from COVID-19.

Regarding this clone: At the DNA level, this CDR3 is encoded by other sequences in the same sample as well. This chain links TRBV28 with TRBJ1-2; TRBD1 is a possible D gene (6 bases). V lost 4 bases and J lost 5, with 8 bases in between. Germline-derived CDR1 and CDR2 are MDHEN and SYDVKM. The CDR3 is 12 residues long. The CDR3 nucleotides are TGTGCCAGCAGTTCCCAGGGGTATGGCTACACCTTC. This codes for CASSSQGYGYTF.

This sequence joins TRBV29-1 and TRBJ2-5; D is unclear. V lost 4 bases and J 1 base, leaving 7 bases between the germline ends. This CDR3 region has 12 residues. CDR1 is SQVTM and CDR2 is ANQGSEA in the germline V gene. The CDR3 region has the DNA TGCAGCGTTGCGCTAGGCCAAGAGACCCAGTACTTC. Encoded protein: CSVALGQETQYF.

The J gene is TRBJ1-2, the V gene TRBV5-4; D is possibly TRBD1 (6 bases). Trimming removed 5 bases from V and 0 bases from J, with 11 bases in between. In germline, CDR1 is SGHNT, CDR2 YYREEE (reference sequence). The CDR3 runs 14 residues. The DNA for the CDR3 is TGTGCCAGCAGAGCCCAGGGGCCTAACTATGGCTACACCTTC. This gives the protein CASRAQGPNYGYTF.

J is TRBJ1-2 and V is TRBV7-6; 11 nucleotides line up with TRBD1. From germline, CDR1 is SGHVS and CDR2 FNYEAQ. The CDR3 contains 15 residues. V trimming: 5 bases; J trimming: 4 bases; junction bases outside the gene matches: 6. The CDR3 spells CASSLGTGGSYGYTF. CDR3 in DNA: TGTGCCAGCAGCCTCGGGACAGGGGGAAGCTATGGCTACACCTTC.

The chain uses TRBV7-9 and TRBJ2-7, with 7 bases that match TRBD2. The CDR3 runs to 13 residues. V gave up 5 bases and J gave up 0 bases; unmatched junction bases: 1. CDR1 and CDR2 (germline): SEHNR, FQNEAQ (reference sequence). The CDR3: CASSPGGSYEQYF. In DNA form, the CDR3 reads TGTGCCAGCAGCCCGGGGGGCTCCTACGAGCAGTACTTC.

This clone was counted once. This chain joins TRBV10-1 and TRBJ2-7, with 9 bases identical to TRBD2. This CDR3 comprises 14 residues. The V gene end was trimmed by 11 bases and the J gene end by 5 bases; junction bases not matched to a gene: 13. Germline CDR1 WNHNN, CDR2 SYGVQD (reference sequence). The CDR3 DNA reads TGCGCCGCTGGATCCGGGACTAGCTTCCACGAGCAGTACTTC. Amino acid sequence: CAAGSGTSFHEQYF.

This clone came up a few times. The rearrangement uses TRBV2 and TRBJ1-5; D might be TRBD1 (5 bases). This CDR3 spans 13 amino acids. V lost 8 bases and J lost 4, with 12 bases in between. Germline V gene sequence: CDR1 SNHLY, CDR2 FYNNEI. The CDR3 loop reads CASGRAENQPQHF. In DNA form, the CDR3 reads TGTGCCAGCGGCAGGGCGGAGAATCAGCCCCAGCATTTT.

This chain uses TRBV9 with TRBJ2-3; 11 bases agree with TRBD2. The CDR3 runs to 16 residues. The V segment lost 4 bases and the J segment 7 bases; nucleotides outside the gene matches: 11. Germline assignment: CDR1 SGDLS and CDR2 YYNGEE. The CDR3 DNA reads as TGTGCCAGCAGCTTGGGGACTAGCGGAGTGGGGAATACGCAGTATTTT. This gives the protein CASSLGTSGVGNTQYF. The full variable domain, in which reference TRBV9 and TRBJ2-3 provide the parts outside the CDR3, is DSGVTQTPKHLITATGQRVTLRCSPRSGDLSVYWYQQSLDQGLQFLIQYYNGEERAKGNILERFSAQQFPDLHSELNLSSLELGDSALYFCASSLGTSGVGNTQYFGPGTRLTVL.

The chain couples TRBV11-1 to TRBJ2-3, with 14 bases that match TRBD2. CDR1 is SGHAT and CDR2 is FQDESV in the germline V gene (reference sequence). J gave up 6 bases and V 5 bases, and 7 bases lay outside the gene matches. This CDR3 is built from 16 residues. The CDR3 DNA is TGTGCCAGCAGCAGGACTAGCGGGAGGCGATCCGATACGCAGTATTTT. Translated: CASSRTSGRRSDTQYF.

This rearrangement joins TRBV29-1 to TRBJ2-2; 7 nucleotides match TRBD2. V was pared by 3 bases and J by 1 base, with 5 bases of the junction left unmatched. The CDR3 covers 15 residues. CDR1 is SQVTM and CDR2 is ANQGSEA in the germline V gene. This CDR3 reads CSVEYGGVNTGELFF. The CDR3 DNA is TGCAGCGTTGAGTATGGGGGGGTGAACACCGGGGAGCTGTTTTTT.

The gene calls are TRBV24-1 and TRBJ2-7; maybe TRBD2 (6 bases). V dropped 5 bases and J dropped 3 bases, with 16 bases sitting between them. Per the germline V gene, CDR1 is KGHDR and CDR2 is SFDVKD. This CDR3 is built from 15 residues. In nucleotides, the CDR3 is TGTGCCACCAGTGCCGAACGGGCGGGACGCTACGAGCAGTACTTC. Translating it yields CATSAERAGRYEQYF.

This clone was detected once. The chain is built from TRBV4-2 and TRBJ2-3, with TRBD1 matching 8 bases. V lost 1 base and J lost 14; bases outside the gene matches: 14. Germline V CDR1 and CDR2: LGHNA, YNFKEQ. The CDR3 spans 15 residues. The CDR3 loop is CASSQGDLTGTGRYF. For the CDR3, the DNA is TGTGCCAGCAGCCAAGGGGACTTGACCGGGACAGGTCGGTATTTT.

This chain connects TRBV28 to TRBJ2-1, with 7 bases that match TRBD1. V shed 8 bases, J shed 3 bases, and the junction held 16 bases outside the gene matches. CDR3 size: 17 residues. Germline-derived CDR1 and CDR2 are MDHEN and SYDVKM. This CDR3 reads CASGLSSATGFYNEQFF. The CDR3 DNA reads TGTGCCAGCGGGCTTAGCAGCGCGACAGGGTTCTACAATGAGCAGTTCTTC.

V usage is TRBV7-2 and J usage is TRBJ2-3; D is unclear. V was shortened by 4 bases and J by 9 bases, with 14 bases between the two germline ends. The CDR3 is made up of 13 amino acids. Germline CDR1 reads SGHTA; CDR2 reads FQGNSA. The CDR3 region is CASSSSGEGTQYF. CDR3 nucleotide sequence: TGTGCCAGCAGCTCCTCCGGAGAAGGCACGCAGTATTTT.

The V call is TRBV7-2, the J call TRBJ2-4; 13 bases map to TRBD2. The germline V gene encodes CDR1 SGHTA and CDR2 FQGNSA. The junction had 8 bases not matched to a gene; V was cut back by 5 bases and J by 7 bases. CDR3 length: 16 amino acids. CDR3 loop: CASSRTSGSGGNIQYF. CDR3 sequence (DNA): TGTGCCAGCAGCCGGACTAGCGGGAGTGGAGGGAACATTCAGTACTTC.

The V gene is TRBV7-3, the J gene TRBJ2-1; weak D call: TRBD2 (5 bases). Germline values: CDR1 SGHTA, CDR2 FQGTGA. The CDR3 consists of 15 residues. The V end was cut by 2 bases, the J end by 3 bases, with 11 bases between. CDR3 DNA: TGTGCCAGCAGCTTATTGGCAGGAGGCTACAATGAGCAGTTCTTC. This codes for CASSLLAGGYNEQFF.

The CDR3 here is CASSSGTEGYGANVLTF. CDR3 in DNA: TGTGCCAGCAGTTCCGGGACGGAGGGCTACGGGGCCAACGTCCTGACTTTC. The chain carries TRBV28 and TRBJ2-6; TRBD2 might be the D (6 bases). The CDR3 sequence is 17 residues long. Between the trimmed V and J ends, which lost 4 bases and 4 bases, there was a span of 17 bases. Germline V gene sequence: CDR1 MDHEN, CDR2 SYDVKM. Supplemented by reference TRBV28 and TRBJ2-6, the full variable domain reads DVKVTQSSRYLVKRTGEKVFLECVQDMDHENMFWYRQDPGLGLRLIYFSYDVKMKEKGDIPEGYSVSREKKERFSLILESASTNQTSMYLCASSSGTEGYGANVLTFGAGSRLTVL.

The chain carries TRBV10-1 and TRBJ2-7; 8 bases are a match to TRBD2. With V trimmed by 2 bases and J by 2 bases, 5 bases remained unmatched. Germline V lookup: CDR1 WNHNN, CDR2 SYGVQD (reference sequence). The CDR3 totals 15 residues. The CDR3 reads CASSEGAGETYEQYF. The CDR3 bases are TGCGCCAGCAGTGAGGGAGCGGGAGAGACCTACGAGCAGTACTTC.

This clone was detected ten times or more. V is TRBV27 and J is TRBJ1-5, with 7 positions matching TRBD1. Per germline, CDR1 MNHEY and CDR2 SMNVEV (reference sequence). The CDR3 length is 16 residues. V was pared by 5 bases and J by 2 bases, with 9 bases of the junction left unmatched. CDR3 amino acids: CASSVTGERGNQPQHF. The CDR3 DNA is TGTGCCAGCAGTGTAACAGGGGAGAGGGGCAATCAGCCCCAGCATTTT.

This chain connects TRBV5-4 to TRBJ2-7; possible D gene TRBD1, 7 bases. CDR1 SGHNT and CDR2 YYREEE come from the germline V gene (reference sequence). The CDR3 extends over 13 amino acids. Trimming removed 2 bases from V and 6 bases from J, with 12 bases in between. The DNA for the CDR3 is TGTGCCAGCAGCTTCAGGGGGGTCAGCGAGCAGTACTTC. The encoded protein is CASSFRGVSEQYF.

The chain links TRBV11-3 to TRBJ2-2, with a tentative D call TRBD1 (6 bases). The CDR3 loop spans 15 amino acids. V dropped 5 bases and J dropped 1 base, with 11 bases sitting between them. Germline values: CDR1 SGHNT, CDR2 YENEEA. CDR3 DNA sequence: TGTGCCAGCAGCCCAGGGGTCGGGAACACCGGGGAGCTGTTTTTT. Its protein is CASSPGVGNTGELFF.